This note documents a single TCR beta chain sequence. What it recognizes is unknown. Into CD45RA+ naive and CD45RA-negative memory subsets, the CD4+ cells were split. With V trimmed by 4 bases and J by 5 bases, 8 bases remained unmatched. CDR3 length: 14 amino acids. Germline V CDR1 and CDR2: SGHDT, YYEEEE. This record comes from a study of shared clonotypes between healthy human individuals. Study-wide results and caveats: Generation of non-shared clonotypes was less probable than generation of clonotypes shared by all four donors. Sampling covered blood only; tissue repertoires likely differ.

Per the original methods: As immunoSEQ supplied junction-only sequences (without quality scores), filtering differed. Clones were read by immunoSEQ multiplex PCR, and TCRdb kept only the in-frame ones, dropping some. From that table come the V and J calls and clone size; the DNA was used to work out D and trimming. The table shows about 1.5 million clones, with roughly 96% occurring only once. The clonotype originates from a man aged 30 to 39 in good health. The sequencing sample was made of naive CD4+ T cells sorted from blood. Subset defined: CD45RA+ positively selected. The chain uses TRBV5-6 and TRBJ2-5, with 7 bases fitting TRBD1. In DNA form, the CDR3 reads TGTGCCAGCAGCCTACAGGGGTTGGGGGAGACCCAGTACTTC. This encodes CASSLQGLGETQYF.